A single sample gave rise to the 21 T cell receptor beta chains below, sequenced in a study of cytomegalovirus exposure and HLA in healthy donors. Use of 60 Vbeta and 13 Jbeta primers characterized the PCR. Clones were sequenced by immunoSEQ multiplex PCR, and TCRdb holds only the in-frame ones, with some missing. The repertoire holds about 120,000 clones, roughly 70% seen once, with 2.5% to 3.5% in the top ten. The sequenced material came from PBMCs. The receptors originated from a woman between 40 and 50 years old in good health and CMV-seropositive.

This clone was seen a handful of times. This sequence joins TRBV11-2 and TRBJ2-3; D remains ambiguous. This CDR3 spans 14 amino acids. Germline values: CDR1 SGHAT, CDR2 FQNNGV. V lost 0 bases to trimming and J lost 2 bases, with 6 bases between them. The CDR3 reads CASSLEANTDTQYF. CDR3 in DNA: TGTGCCAGCAGCTTAGAGGCCAACACAGATACGCAGTATTTT.

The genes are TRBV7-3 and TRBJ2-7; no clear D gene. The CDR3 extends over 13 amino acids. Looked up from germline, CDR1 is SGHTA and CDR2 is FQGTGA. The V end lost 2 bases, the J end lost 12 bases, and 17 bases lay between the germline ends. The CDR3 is CASSLGTDLRRYF. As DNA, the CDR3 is TGTGCCAGCAGCTTAGGAACCGACCTCAGGCGGTACTTC.

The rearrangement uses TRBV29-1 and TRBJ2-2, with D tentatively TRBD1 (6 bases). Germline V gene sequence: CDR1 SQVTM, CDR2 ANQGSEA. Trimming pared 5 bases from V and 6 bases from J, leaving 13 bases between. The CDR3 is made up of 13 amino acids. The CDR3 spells CSVRRGSPGELFF. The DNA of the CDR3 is TGCAGCGTTCGCAGGGGATCCCCCGGGGAGCTGTTTTTT.

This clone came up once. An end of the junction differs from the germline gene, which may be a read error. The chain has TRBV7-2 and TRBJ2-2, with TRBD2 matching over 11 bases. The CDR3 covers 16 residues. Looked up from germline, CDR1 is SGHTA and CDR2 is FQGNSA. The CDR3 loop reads CASSLAGGLNTGELFF. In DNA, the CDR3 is TGTGCCAGCAGCCTAGCGGGGGGTCTGAACACCGGGGAGCTGTTTTTT.

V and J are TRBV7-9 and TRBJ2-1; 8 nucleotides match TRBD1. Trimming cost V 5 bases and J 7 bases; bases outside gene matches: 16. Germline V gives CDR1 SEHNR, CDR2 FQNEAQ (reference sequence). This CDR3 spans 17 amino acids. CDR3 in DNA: TGTGCCAGCAGCCTCCTAACGACAGGGGCCACTGGGAATGAGCAGTTCTTC. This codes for CASSLLTTGATGNEQFF.

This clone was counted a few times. The CDR3 loop is CASSYQTGRLTGELFF. CDR3 nucleotide sequence: TGTGCCAGCAGTTATCAGACAGGGCGTCTCACCGGGGAGCTGTTTTTT. This sequence joins TRBV6-5 and TRBJ2-2; TRBD1 matches 7 bases. Looked up from germline, CDR1 is MNHEY and CDR2 is SVGAGI. The CDR3 has 16 residues. Germline trimming cut 3 bases from V and 4 bases from J; bases unmatched to any gene: 8.

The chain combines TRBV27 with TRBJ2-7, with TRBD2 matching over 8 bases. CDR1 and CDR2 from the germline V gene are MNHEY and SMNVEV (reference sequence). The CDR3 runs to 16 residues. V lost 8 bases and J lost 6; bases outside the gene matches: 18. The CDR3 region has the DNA TGTGCCAGCCTTCCTAGCGGGCTCACCTCAGGTGGCGAGCAGTACTTC. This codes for CASLPSGLTSGGEQYF.

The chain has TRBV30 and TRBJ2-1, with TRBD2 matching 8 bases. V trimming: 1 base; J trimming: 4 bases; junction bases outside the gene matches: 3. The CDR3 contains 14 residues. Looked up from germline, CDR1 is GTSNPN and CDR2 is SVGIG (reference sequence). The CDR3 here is CAWSGLAGYNEQFF. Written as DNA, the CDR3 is TGTGCCTGGAGTGGATTAGCGGGATACAATGAGCAGTTCTTC.

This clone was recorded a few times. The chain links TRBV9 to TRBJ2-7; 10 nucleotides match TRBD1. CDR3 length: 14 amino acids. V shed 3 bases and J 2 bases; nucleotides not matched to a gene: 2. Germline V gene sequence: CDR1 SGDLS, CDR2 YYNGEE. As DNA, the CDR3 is TGTGCCAGCAGCGGGACAGGGGGAACCTACGAGCAGTACTTC. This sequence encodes CASSGTGGTYEQYF.

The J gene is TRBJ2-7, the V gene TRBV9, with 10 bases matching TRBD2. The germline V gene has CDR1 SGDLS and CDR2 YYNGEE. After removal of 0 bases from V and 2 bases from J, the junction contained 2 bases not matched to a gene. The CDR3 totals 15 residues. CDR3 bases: TGTGCCAGCAGCGTAGCTAGCGGGAGTACCTACGAGCAGTACTTC. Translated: CASSVASGSTYEQYF. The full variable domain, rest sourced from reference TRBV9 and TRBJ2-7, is DSGVTQTPKHLITATGQRVTLRCSPRSGDLSVYWYQQSLDQGLQFLIQYYNGEERAKGNILERFSAQQFPDLHSELNLSSLELGDSALYFCASSVASGSTYEQYFGPGTRLTVT.

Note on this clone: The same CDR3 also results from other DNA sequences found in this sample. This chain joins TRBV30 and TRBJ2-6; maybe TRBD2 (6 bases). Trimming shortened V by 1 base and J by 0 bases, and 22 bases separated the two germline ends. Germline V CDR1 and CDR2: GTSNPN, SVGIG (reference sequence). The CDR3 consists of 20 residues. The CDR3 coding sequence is TGTGCCTGGAGTGCCTTTAGGTCCTATGGCGGGGACTCTGGGGCCAACGTCCTGACTTTC. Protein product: CAWSAFRSYGGDSGANVLTF.

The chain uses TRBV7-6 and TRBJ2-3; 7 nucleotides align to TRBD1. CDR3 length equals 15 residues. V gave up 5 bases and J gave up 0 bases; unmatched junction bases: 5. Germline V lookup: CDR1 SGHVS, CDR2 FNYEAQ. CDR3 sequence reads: CASSRWDSSTDTQYF. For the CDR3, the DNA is TGTGCCAGCAGCCGATGGGACAGCAGCACAGATACGCAGTATTTT.

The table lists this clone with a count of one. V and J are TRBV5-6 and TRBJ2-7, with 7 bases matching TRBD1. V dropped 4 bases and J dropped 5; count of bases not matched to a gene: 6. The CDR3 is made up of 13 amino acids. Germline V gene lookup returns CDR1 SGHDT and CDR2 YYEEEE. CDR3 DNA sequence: TGTGCCAGCAGCCTACAGGGGATCCACGAGCAGTACTTC. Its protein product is CASSLQGIHEQYF. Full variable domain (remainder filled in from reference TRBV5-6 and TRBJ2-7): DAGVTQSPTHLIKTRGQQVTLRCSPKSGHDTVSWYQQALGQGPQFIFQYYEEEERQRGNFPDRFSGHQFPNYSSELNVNALLLGDSALYLCASSLQGIHEQYFGPGTRLTVT.

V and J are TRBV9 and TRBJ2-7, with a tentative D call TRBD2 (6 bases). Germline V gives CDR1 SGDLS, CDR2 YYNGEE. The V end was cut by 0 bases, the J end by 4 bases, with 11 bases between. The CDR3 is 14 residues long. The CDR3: CASSVAAGWYEQYF. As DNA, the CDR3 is TGTGCCAGCAGCGTAGCTGCGGGGTGGTACGAGCAGTACTTC.

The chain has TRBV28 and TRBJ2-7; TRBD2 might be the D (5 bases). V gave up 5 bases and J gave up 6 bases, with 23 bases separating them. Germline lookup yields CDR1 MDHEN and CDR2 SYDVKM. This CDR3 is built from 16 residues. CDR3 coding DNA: TGTGCCAGCAGTCTCGGCGGGTTAACTTATATGGCCGAGCAGTACTTC. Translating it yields CASSLGGLTYMAEQYF.

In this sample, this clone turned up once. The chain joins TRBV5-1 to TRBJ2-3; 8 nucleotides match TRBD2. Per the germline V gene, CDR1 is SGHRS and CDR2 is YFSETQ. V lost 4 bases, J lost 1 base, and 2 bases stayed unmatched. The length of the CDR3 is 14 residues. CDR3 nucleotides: TGCGCCAGCAGCGATAGCGGGGGCACAGATACGCAGTATTTT. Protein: CASSDSGGTDTQYF.

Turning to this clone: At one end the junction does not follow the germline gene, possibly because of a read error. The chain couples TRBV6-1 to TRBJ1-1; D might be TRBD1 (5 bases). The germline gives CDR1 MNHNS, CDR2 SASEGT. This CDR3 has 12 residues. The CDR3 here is CASSQDSADAFF. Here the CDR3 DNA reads TGTGCCAGCAGCCAAGACAGCGCTGATGCTTTCTTT.

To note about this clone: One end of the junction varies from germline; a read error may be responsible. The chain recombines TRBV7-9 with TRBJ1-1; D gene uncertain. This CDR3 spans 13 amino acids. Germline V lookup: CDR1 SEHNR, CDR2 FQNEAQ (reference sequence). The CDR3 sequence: CSSTLGGNTEAFF. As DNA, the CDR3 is TGTTCCAGCACCCTCGGAGGGAACACTGAAGCTTTCTTT.

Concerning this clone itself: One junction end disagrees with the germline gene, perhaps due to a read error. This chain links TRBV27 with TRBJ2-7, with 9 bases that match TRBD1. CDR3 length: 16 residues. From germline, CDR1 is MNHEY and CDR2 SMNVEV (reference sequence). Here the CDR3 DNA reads TGTGCCAGCAGTCTATCCCCGGGACAGGGAATCTACGAGCAGTACTTC. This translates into CASSLSPGQGIYEQYF.

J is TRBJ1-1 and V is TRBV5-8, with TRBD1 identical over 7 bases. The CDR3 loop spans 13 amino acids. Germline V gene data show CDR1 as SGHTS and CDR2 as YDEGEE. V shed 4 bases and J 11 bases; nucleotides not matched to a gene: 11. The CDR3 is CASSGGDRASAFF. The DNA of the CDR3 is TGTGCCAGCAGCGGGGGAGACAGGGCGTCGGCTTTCTTT.

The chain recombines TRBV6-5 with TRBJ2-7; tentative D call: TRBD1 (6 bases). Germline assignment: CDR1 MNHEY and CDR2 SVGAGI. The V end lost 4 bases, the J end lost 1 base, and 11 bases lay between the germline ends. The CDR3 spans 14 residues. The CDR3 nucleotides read TGTGCCAGCAGTTCTCAGACAGGTTCCTACGAGCAGTACTTC. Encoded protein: CASSSQTGSYEQYF.